The 14 T cell receptor beta chains listed next were all sequenced from one sample in a study of beta chain features in type 1 diabetes. The study reverse transcribed the entire isolated RNA, so it sequenced expressed TCRB transcripts. Assay: immunoSEQ multiplex PCR; the TCRdb copy retains only in-frame clones and omits some. The table has under 550,000 clones, over 9.5% seen once; the top ten hold about 0.045%. The sequencing input was naive CD4+ T cells from blood. All receptors come from a young woman in good health.

This clone occurred a few times. V gene TRBV15 combines with J gene TRBJ2-1; D is possibly TRBD2 (5 bases). This CDR3 spans 15 amino acids. Trimming shortened V by 5 bases and J by 3 bases, and 14 bases separated the two germline ends. Germline V CDR1 and CDR2: LNHNV, YYDKDF (reference sequence). Written as DNA, the CDR3 is TGTGCCACCAGCCTGCCGCGGGCGAACTACAATGAGCAGTTCTTC. It codes for CATSLPRANYNEQFF. Full variable domain (remainder filled in from reference TRBV15 and TRBJ2-1): DAMVIQNPRYQVTQFGKPVTLSCSQTLNHNVMYWYQQKSSQAPKLLFHYYDKDFNNEADTPDNFQSRRPNTSFCFLDIRSPGLGDTAMYLCATSLPRANYNEQFFGPGTRLTVL.

This clone was picked up a small number of times. The chain recombines TRBV5-6 with TRBJ2-7; weak D call: TRBD1 (6 bases). This CDR3 spans 16 amino acids. The V and J ends lost 0 bases and 2 bases respectively, with 15 bases between them. Germline V gives CDR1 SGHDT, CDR2 YYEEEE. The chain's CDR3 is CASSLAGDRLTYEQYF. In DNA form, the CDR3 reads TGTGCCAGCAGCTTGGCCGGAGACAGGTTGACCTACGAGCAGTACTTC.

J is TRBJ2-3 and V is TRBV7-9; no clear D. The CDR3 extends over 15 amino acids. V lost 2 bases to trimming and J lost 2 bases, with 11 bases between them. In germline, CDR1 is SEHNR, CDR2 FQNEAQ (reference sequence). The CDR3, as DNA: TGTGCCAGCAGCTTACATGGACCCGACACAGATACGCAGTATTTT. Protein: CASSLHGPDTDTQYF.

This clone has more than one count but fewer than ten. The J gene is TRBJ2-3, the V gene TRBV7-9; D is possibly TRBD1 (6 bases). V was trimmed by 8 bases and J by 0 bases, leaving 15 bases between them. The CDR3 consists of 15 residues. Germline loops: CDR1 SEHNR, CDR2 FQNEAQ (reference sequence). The DNA of the CDR3 is TGTGCCAGCGAGCGAGGACAGACCAGCACAGATACGCAGTATTTT. Its translation: CASERGQTSTDTQYF.

The J gene is TRBJ2-7, the V gene TRBV7-9, with 13 positions matching TRBD2. CDR1 and CDR2 from the germline V gene are SEHNR and FQNEAQ (reference sequence). This CDR3 region has 15 residues. The ends lost 2 bases at V and 5 bases at J; junction bases unmatched: 3. The CDR3 nucleotides are TGTGCCAGCAGCTTAAAGACTAGCGGGGGGCACGAGCAGTACGTC. This codes for CASSLKTSGGHEQYV.

The CDR3 here is CASSGPPGTGTTDTQYF. CDR3 nucleotide sequence: TGTGCCAGTAGTGGTCCCCCCGGGACAGGGACTACAGATACGCAGTATTTT. J is TRBJ2-3 and V is TRBV19; 9 bases line up with TRBD1. CDR1 and CDR2 (germline): LNHDA, SQIVND (reference sequence). CDR3 length equals 17 residues. V shed 5 bases, J shed 3 bases, and the junction held 12 bases outside the gene matches.

The chain recombines TRBV11-2 with TRBJ1-3; D gene unclear. The V gene's germline CDR1 is SGHAT and CDR2 FQNNGV. The V gene lost 1 base and the J gene lost 0 bases, with 7 bases spanning the gap. The CDR3 extends over 15 amino acids. CDR3 nucleotides: TGTGCCAGCAGCTTAGTCGTACCCTCTGGAAACACCATATATTTT. Protein: CASSLVVPSGNTIYF.

This chain links TRBV7-3 with TRBJ2-5, with a possible D match to TRBD2 (7 bases). Trimming stripped 6 bases from V and 8 bases from J, with 16 bases between. Germline values: CDR1 SGHTA, CDR2 FQGTGA. The CDR3 spans 13 residues. The CDR3 nucleotides read TGTGCCAGCAGTTTCGACCCGGGGGGCACCCAGTACTTC. This encodes CASSFDPGGTQYF.

This clone was seen only a few times. The V gene is TRBV28, the J gene TRBJ1-2; D remains unclear. The germline CDR1 and CDR2 sequences are MDHEN and SYDVKM. Trimming pared 3 bases from V and 0 bases from J, leaving 8 bases between. This CDR3 contains 14 residues. The CDR3: CASSLRQSNYGYTF. Written as DNA, the CDR3 is TGTGCCAGCAGTTTGAGGCAGTCTAACTATGGCTACACCTTC.

The chain carries TRBV2 and TRBJ2-7; 11 nucleotides agree with TRBD2. The V segment lost 6 bases and the J segment 5 bases; nucleotides outside the gene matches: 3. Germline CDR1 reads SNHLY; CDR2 reads FYNNEI. The CDR3 spans 13 residues. As DNA, the CDR3 is TGTGCCAGCAGCACTAGCGGGAGTAACGAGCAGTACTTC. It yields the protein CASSTSGSNEQYF.

The chain recombines TRBV21-1 with TRBJ1-5. TRBV21-1 has pseudogene status. The CDR3 covers 16 residues. The CDR3 DNA sequence: TGTGCCAGCAGCAAATCTCTTAGGGATAGCAATCAGCCCCAGCATTTT. Protein product: CASSKSLRDSNQPQHF.

This clone was seen a handful of times. V usage is TRBV7-2 and J usage is TRBJ2-3; D remains unclear. V was clipped by 5 bases and J by 7 bases, with 13 bases between them. The germline V gene encodes CDR1 SGHTA and CDR2 FQGNSA. The CDR3 is made up of 13 amino acids. CDR3 sequence (DNA): TGTGCCAGCAGCCATTCCCCCCTCAATACGCAGTATTTT. This translates into CASSHSPLNTQYF.

This clone was counted only a few times. The chain employs TRBV9 and TRBJ1-2; D unresolved. CDR1 SGDLS and CDR2 YYNGEE come from the germline V gene. Between the trimmed V and J ends, which lost 0 bases and 8 bases, there was a span of 11 bases. This CDR3 is 13 amino acids long. CDR3 bases: TGTGCCAGCAGCGTAGCTGTAGGGTTCGGCTACACCTTC. This translates into CASSVAVGFGYTF.

V usage is TRBV7-3 and J usage is TRBJ2-1; no firm D call. This CDR3 comprises 13 residues. Germline V gene data show CDR1 as SGHTA and CDR2 as FQGTGA. The V and J ends lost 3 bases and 7 bases respectively, with 10 bases between them. In nucleotides, the CDR3 is TGTGCCAGCAGCTTGCACGGACCAAATGAGCAGTTCTTC. Its protein product is CASSLHGPNEQFF.